This T cell receptor beta chain stems from a study of human T cells and chemical hapten exposure. With 1 base removed from V and 4 bases from J, the gap between germline ends came to 17 bases. The CDR3 spans 16 residues. Per the germline V gene, CDR1 is SGHTA and CDR2 is FQGTGA. TCRdb reanalysed the RACE reads using MiXCR and keeps one entry per CDR3 protein. Of about 350,000 distinct CDR3 sequences in the sample, roughly 6.3% were seen once. Documented time point: patch test 2, 6 weeks after DPC sensitization. Documented treatment: therapeutic diphenylcyclopropenone sensitization with weekly scalp DPC. This clonotype turned up a few times.

The gene calls are TRBV7-3 and TRBJ2-7; the D gene is possibly TRBD2 (6 bases). The sample here was whole blood, taken in connection with sensitization to the hapten diphenylcyclopropenone (DPC). The TCR originated in a woman aged 18-35 years with alopecia areata. Some clones in this sample may be carry-over from other donors' samples. CDR3 bases: TGTGCCAGCAGCTTAAACTCACCAGCGGGTGGATACGAGCAGTACTTC. It translates to CASSLNSPAGGYEQYF.